Detailed here is one T cell receptor (beta chain). This record comes from a study of T-cell reconstitution after alpha-beta-depleted transplantation in children. Unique molecular identifiers tagged the TCRbeta library. Using its own MiXCR run on the PCR reads, TCRdb lists one record per CDR3 protein. The repertoire includes about 410,000 distinct CDR3 sequences, around 21% of them detected once, and 3.5% to 4% sits in the top ten. Germline values: CDR1 SGHAT, CDR2 FQDESV (reference sequence). Trimming shortened V by 5 bases and J by 5 bases, and 18 bases separated the two germline ends. The CDR3 sequence is 16 residues long.

The sample here was PBMCs from the stem cell graft donor, taken from the stem cell graft. This clonotype was sampled from a human donor who donated a stem cell graft to a child with acute myeloid leukemia. V and J are TRBV11-1 and TRBJ1-4; tentative D call: TRBD1 (6 bases). The CDR3 loop is CASSPTVWTVNEKLFF. The DNA for the CDR3 is TGTGCCAGCAGCCCTACGGTATGGACAGTGAATGAAAAACTGTTTTTT.